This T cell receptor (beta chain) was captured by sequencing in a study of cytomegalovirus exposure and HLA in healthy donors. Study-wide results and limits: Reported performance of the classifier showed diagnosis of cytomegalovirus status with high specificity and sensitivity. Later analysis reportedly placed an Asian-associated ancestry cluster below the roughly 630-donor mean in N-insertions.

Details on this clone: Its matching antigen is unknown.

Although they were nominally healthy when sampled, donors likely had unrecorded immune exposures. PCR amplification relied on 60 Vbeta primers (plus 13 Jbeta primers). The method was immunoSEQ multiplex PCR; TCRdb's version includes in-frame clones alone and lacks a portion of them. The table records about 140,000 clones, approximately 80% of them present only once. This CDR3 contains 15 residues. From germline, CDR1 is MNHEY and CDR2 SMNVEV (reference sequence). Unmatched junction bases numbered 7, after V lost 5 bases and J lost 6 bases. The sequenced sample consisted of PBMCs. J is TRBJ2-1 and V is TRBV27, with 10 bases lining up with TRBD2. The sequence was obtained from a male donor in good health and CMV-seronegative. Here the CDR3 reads CASSGRGLAINEQFF. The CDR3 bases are TGTGCCAGCAGTGGCAGGGGACTAGCGATCAATGAGCAGTTCTTC.